The 28 T cell receptor beta chains below all came from one sample that was sequenced in a study of blood T cells in healthy people across ages. A second roughly 7 to 11 cycle PCR used barcoded and J-beta primers. Using its own MiXCR run on the 5' RACE reads, TCRdb lists one record per CDR3 protein. The data hold about 720,000 distinct CDR3 sequences, with 25% observed a single time. These same data were also listed under a study on T cells of mothers and their children.

Input material: blood. These receptors all stem from a boy aged 5-17 years in good health.

CDR3 amino acids: CSAGLAASTLQETQYF. Here the CDR3 DNA reads TGCAGTGCCGGACTAGCGGCCAGTACACTCCAAGAGACCCAGTACTTC. This sequence joins TRBV20-1 and TRBJ2-5, with 10 bases lining up with TRBD2. The CDR3 sequence is 16 residues long. V dropped 6 bases and J dropped 1; count of bases not matched to a gene: 11. Germline loops: CDR1 DFQATT, CDR2 SNEGSKA (reference sequence).

The chain combines TRBV4-3 with TRBJ1-1; D is unresolved. V was trimmed by 2 bases and J by 1 base, leaving 8 bases between them. The V gene's germline CDR1 is LGHNA and CDR2 YSLEER. This CDR3 comprises 14 residues. CDR3 sequence reads: CASSQFMQNTEAFF. The CDR3 bases are TGCGCCAGCAGCCAATTCATGCAGAACACTGAAGCTTTCTTT.

Only a few counts were recorded for this clonotype. V gene TRBV9 combines with J gene TRBJ1-2, with 9 nucleotides matching TRBD1. Germline values: CDR1 SGDLS, CDR2 YYNGEE. The V segment lost 3 bases and the J segment 6 bases; nucleotides outside the gene matches: 6. This CDR3 spans 14 amino acids. Here the CDR3 DNA reads TGTGCCAGCAGCGCCGACAGGGGGATCAATGGCTACACCTTC. It specifies CASSADRGINGYTF.

The chain joins TRBV7-9 to TRBJ2-1, with 10 nucleotides matching TRBD2. After removal of 3 bases from V and 6 bases from J, the junction contained 8 bases not matched to a gene. The CDR3 has 16 residues. From germline, CDR1 is SEHNR and CDR2 FQNEAQ (reference sequence). The CDR3 DNA is TGTGCCAGCAGCTTTGGACCAGCGGGAGGGTCCAATGAGCAGTTCTTC. Translated: CASSFGPAGGSNEQFF.

The chain combines TRBV20-1 with TRBJ1-2; 7 nucleotides align to TRBD1. V dropped 3 bases and J dropped 3; count of bases not matched to a gene: 7. This CDR3 region has 14 residues. Germline V lookup: CDR1 DFQATT, CDR2 SNEGSKA (reference sequence). CDR3 sequence (DNA): TGCAGTGCTAGGGGACAGTGGCCCTACTATGGCTACACCTTC. This translates into CSARGQWPYYGYTF.

This clonotype occurred a few times. The chain joins TRBV29-1 to TRBJ2-2, with D hard to call. Germline V gene sequence: CDR1 SQVTM, CDR2 ANQGSEA. The CDR3 has 13 residues. The V end was cut by 5 bases, the J end by 1 base, with 8 bases between. The CDR3 reads CSVNSLNTGELFF. The DNA of the CDR3 is TGCAGCGTTAACAGCCTGAACACCGGGGAGCTGTTTTTT.

V is TRBV4-1 and J is TRBJ2-3; 10 nucleotides match TRBD2. J gave up 2 bases and V 3 bases, and 8 bases lay outside the gene matches. The CDR3 contains 17 residues. Germline CDR1 is MGHRA and CDR2 is YSYEKL. The CDR3 sequence is CASSQSRGLAITDTQYF. In DNA form, the CDR3 reads TGCGCCAGCAGCCAGTCCCGGGGACTAGCGATCACAGATACGCAGTATTTT.

This clonotype has a handful of counts. The chain uses TRBV11-2 and TRBJ2-1, with D possibly TRBD2 on 6 matching bases. Germline CDR1 reads SGHAT; CDR2 reads FQNNGV. This CDR3 spans 16 amino acids. V lost 0 bases to trimming and J lost 4 bases, with 13 bases between them. The CDR3 is CASSLERLAKYNEQFF. The CDR3 DNA is TGTGCCAGCAGCTTAGAGCGTCTAGCGAAGTACAATGAGCAGTTCTTC.

This clonotype occurred a few times. The chain combines TRBV7-2 with TRBJ1-4; D unclear. V was cut by 0 bases and J by 5 bases, with 10 bases left in between. There are 15 residues in the CDR3. The germline CDR1 and CDR2 sequences are SGHTA and FQGNSA. CDR3 sequence: CASSLAAGRNEKLFF. The CDR3 DNA sequence: TGTGCCAGCAGCTTAGCGGCAGGAAGAAATGAAAAACTGTTTTTT.

Only a few counts were recorded for this clonotype. The chain uses TRBV6-1 and TRBJ2-7; 7 nucleotides match TRBD1. This CDR3 region has 16 residues. CDR1 and CDR2 from the germline V gene are MNHNS and SASEGT. V was pared by 6 bases and J by 2 bases, with 13 bases of the junction left unmatched. The DNA for the CDR3 is TGTGCCAGCAGGAACCATACAGGGGAGAGGGCCTACGAGCAGTACTTC. It codes for CASRNHTGERAYEQYF.

V usage is TRBV2 and J usage is TRBJ2-7; perhaps TRBD1 as D (5 bases). Trimming removed 3 bases at V and 3 bases at J, with 12 bases between. Looked up from germline, CDR1 is SNHLY and CDR2 is FYNNEI. This CDR3 has 14 residues. CDR3 sequence (DNA): TGTGCCAGCAGTGACAGTCAGGGCCACTACGAGCAGTACTTC. It yields the protein CASSDSQGHYEQYF. Looking up the rest from reference TRBV2 and TRBJ2-7 gives the full variable domain: EPEVTQTPSHQVTQMGQEVILRCVPISNHLYFYWYRQILGQKVEFLVSFYNNEISEKSEIFDDQFSVERPDGSNFTLKIRSTKLEDSAMYFCASSDSQGHYEQYFGPGTRLTVT.

Worth noting for this clonotype: One junction end disagrees with the germline gene, perhaps due to a read error. The rearrangement joins TRBV20-1 to TRBJ2-1; D may be TRBD2 (5 bases). The DNA end favors TRBJ2-5, so the J call may be wrong. CDR3 length equals 13 residues. CDR1 is DFQATT, CDR2 SNEGSKA, per germline (reference sequence). For the CDR3, the DNA is TGCAGTGCTAGGGCTGCTAGCCAGGAGATCCAGTACTTC. It yields the protein CSARAASQEIQYF.

This chain uses TRBV2 with TRBJ1-6; the D is unclear. Trimming pared 1 base from V and 6 bases from J, leaving 16 bases between. This CDR3 comprises 17 residues. CDR1 is SNHLY and CDR2 is FYNNEI in the germline V gene. In DNA form, the CDR3 reads TGTGCCAGCAGTGAAGGAGTTTCGGGCAGAGGTAATTCACCCCTCCACTTT. Protein product: CASSEGVSGRGNSPLHF.

This clonotype has only a few counts. The genes are TRBV28 and TRBJ1-4; no reliable D call. V shed 4 bases and J shed 10 bases, with 10 bases lying between them. The germline V gene has CDR1 MDHEN and CDR2 SYDVKM. The CDR3 has 12 amino acids. The CDR3 coding sequence is TGTGCCAGCAGTTCCACGGACGGAAAACTGTTTTTT. It encodes CASSSTDGKLFF.

This clonotype was detected many times. The chain is built from TRBV5-1 and TRBJ2-1; D might be TRBD1 or TRBD2, each matching 5 bases. The CDR3 covers 14 residues. The V gene's germline CDR1 is SGHRS and CDR2 YFSETQ. Trimming cost V 0 bases and J 9 bases, with 13 bases left between them. CDR3 sequence (DNA): TGCGCCAGCAGCTTGGAGGGGCTAGGAGGTGAGCAGTTCTTC. Protein product: CASSLEGLGGEQFF.

This clonotype was detected only a few times. The V call is TRBV20-1, the J call TRBJ2-5, with 8 positions matching TRBD1. The CDR3 has 14 residues. CDR1 is DFQATT, CDR2 SNEGSKA, per germline (reference sequence). J gave up 1 base and V 8 bases, and 9 bases lay outside the gene matches. The CDR3 protein is CSISRGQSQETQYF. The CDR3 coding sequence is TGCAGTATTAGCAGGGGGCAGTCCCAAGAGACCCAGTACTTC.

This clonotype was seen more than once but under ten times. This CDR3 is CASSMGIAAKETQYF. For the CDR3, the DNA is TGTGCCAGTAGTATGGGGATCGCTGCCAAGGAGACCCAGTACTTC. The rearrangement joins TRBV19 to TRBJ2-1; D is ambiguous. The J call may be in error: the DNA end matches TRBJ2-5 better. Germline V gives CDR1 LNHDA, CDR2 SQIVND (reference sequence). The CDR3 is 15 residues long.

CDR3 in amino acids: CARIFDRRAFFGTQYF. Here the CDR3 DNA reads TGTGCCAGAATTTTTGACAGGCGGGCCTTTTTCGGGACCCAGTACTTC. V and J are TRBV25-1 and TRBJ2-5, with D perhaps TRBD1 (6 bases). Germline loops: CDR1 MGHDK, CDR2 SYGVNS. Trimming shortened V by 9 bases and J by 7 bases, and 27 bases separated the two germline ends. This CDR3 is 16 amino acids long.

V and J are TRBV7-3 and TRBJ2-1, with TRBD2 matching 10 bases. Unmatched junction bases numbered 4, after V lost 5 bases and J lost 0 bases. Germline V gene sequence: CDR1 SGHTA, CDR2 FQGTGA. This CDR3 is built from 16 residues. CDR3 amino acids: CASSRIAGGSYNEQFF. As DNA, the CDR3 is TGTGCCAGCAGCCGCATAGCGGGGGGCTCCTACAATGAGCAGTTCTTC.

The chain uses TRBV28 and TRBJ1-5; D not resolved. Per the germline V gene, CDR1 is MDHEN and CDR2 is SYDVKM. Trimming removed 9 bases from V and 10 bases from J, with 13 bases in between. This CDR3 spans 11 amino acids. The CDR3 nucleotides read TGTGCCAGTTGGACGGAGCAACCCCAGCATTTT. It translates to CASWTEQPQHF.

The sample holds one count of this clonotype. The gene calls are TRBV6-5 and TRBJ2-1, with 7 nucleotides matching TRBD1. The CDR3 spans 14 residues. With V trimmed by 6 bases and J by 1 base, 3 bases remained unmatched. Looked up from germline, CDR1 is MNHEY and CDR2 is SVGAGI. The CDR3 nucleotides are TGTGCCAGCAGATCGGACAGGTCCTACAATGAGCAGTTCTTC. It is translated as CASRSDRSYNEQFF.

This clonotype appeared a single time. The CDR3 DNA is TGCGCCAGCAGCCAAGATAATGCAGCTGGCGCGGGAAGGGGCTATGGCTACACCTTC. As protein: CASSQDNAAGAGRGYGYTF. The chain uses TRBV4-3 and TRBJ1-2, with D perhaps TRBD1 (5 bases). Trimming took off 0 bases at V and 4 bases at J, with 24 bases between the two ends. Germline V gene data show CDR1 as LGHNA and CDR2 as YSLEER. This CDR3 has 19 amino acids.

The chain uses TRBV27 and TRBJ1-6, with TRBD1 matching 8 bases. CDR1 MNHEY and CDR2 SMNVEV come from the germline V gene (reference sequence). The CDR3 is 15 amino acids. V lost 2 bases to trimming and J lost 9 bases; unmatched junction nucleotides: 6. This CDR3 is CASSLAGGFTSPLHF. The CDR3 region has the DNA TGTGCCAGCAGTTTAGCAGGGGGCTTCACTTCACCCCTCCACTTT.

This clonotype was seen a handful of times. This chain links TRBV6-2 or TRBV6-3 with TRBJ2-7; D gene unclear. The germline V and J ends were trimmed by 2 bases and 7 bases, with 12 bases remaining between them. There are 13 residues in the CDR3. Germline values: CDR1 MNHEY, CDR2 SVGEGT. The CDR3 loop is CASSYGFLNEQYF. CDR3 bases: TGTGCCAGCAGTTACGGATTCCTGAATGAGCAGTACTTC.

There are a few counts of this clonotype. This chain connects TRBV7-2 to TRBJ1-2; weak D call: TRBD1 (5 bases). CDR1 SGHTA and CDR2 FQGNSA come from the germline V gene. The CDR3 is made up of 17 amino acids. Deletions cut 5 bases from V and 4 bases from J, with 23 bases between. The CDR3 here is CASSPSIAGGTRYGYTF. In DNA, the CDR3 is TGTGCCAGCAGCCCATCCATTGCGGGGGGAACCCGCTATGGCTACACCTTC.

The chain joins TRBV5-5 to TRBJ1-1; 8 nucleotides line up with TRBD1. The germline CDR1 and CDR2 sequences are SGHKS and YYEKEE (reference sequence). The CDR3 extends over 15 amino acids. Trimming removed 5 bases from V and 0 bases from J; junction bases left unmatched: 6. CDR3 residues: CASRLGQVVNTEAFF. For the CDR3, the DNA is TGTGCCAGCAGGCTGGGACAGGTAGTGAACACTGAAGCTTTCTTT.

There are a few counts of this clonotype. The V gene is TRBV18, the J gene TRBJ2-5; no reliable D call. Trimming removed 5 bases from V and 0 bases from J, with 7 bases in between. Germline V gene lookup returns CDR1 KGHSH and CDR2 LQKENI. The CDR3 totals 13 residues. CDR3 sequence (DNA): TGTGCCAGCTCATCCTTTAACCAAGAGACCCAGTACTTC. Amino acids: CASSSFNQETQYF.

The chain links TRBV5-1 to TRBJ2-5; 13 positions match TRBD2. The CDR3 length is 16 residues. Germline CDR1 is SGHRS and CDR2 is YFSETQ. With 5 bases clipped from V and 0 bases from J, the junction kept 4 bases outside the gene matches. CDR3 DNA sequence: TGCGCCAGCAGTACCGGGACTAGCGGGGACCAAGAGACCCAGTACTTC. It is translated as CASSTGTSGDQETQYF.